The 29 T cell receptor beta chains given below trace back to one sample, sequenced in a study of blood T cell repertoires in COVID-19 (dated by TCRdb to 2018 to 2020). The library relied on the immunoSEQ multiplex PCR assay. In TCRdb, the immuneACCESS table is reduced to in-frame sequences with V and J assigned. These tables do not hold every clone; where another copy was compared, an unresolved V gene accounts for under half, and the others remain unexplained. The sample has 65,000 to 80,000 clones on record, 70% to 90% of them singletons. The biggest ten clones account for approximately 4.3% of the sample. Sequenced sample: peripheral blood. Receptors were obtained from a man aged 50 to 60 with active COVID-19.

This rearrangement joins TRBV6-2 or TRBV6-3 to TRBJ2-7; TRBD2 agrees at 7 bases. V lost 5 bases and J lost 2; bases outside the gene matches: 12. Germline V CDR1 and CDR2: MNHEY, SVGEGT. This CDR3 is 16 amino acids long. In nucleotides, the CDR3 is TGTGCCAGCAGTAAGGGGAGGGGCGCAAGAGCCTACGAGCAGTACTTC. Amino acid sequence: CASSKGRGARAYEQYF.

This clone has just one count. J is TRBJ2-1 and V is TRBV24-1, with 7 bases identical to TRBD2. With 5 bases clipped from V and 5 bases from J, the junction kept 8 bases outside the gene matches. The length of the CDR3 is 15 residues. Germline CDR1 KGHDR, CDR2 SFDVKD. CDR3 nucleotide sequence: TGTGCCACCAGTGCCACGGGACTAACCGACAATGAGCAGTTCTTC. Its translation is CATSATGLTDNEQFF.

The chain has TRBV4-2 and TRBJ2-3, with 10 positions matching TRBD1. Per the germline V gene, CDR1 is LGHNA and CDR2 is YNFKEQ. This CDR3 has 16 amino acids. V shed 2 bases and J 3 bases; nucleotides not matched to a gene: 5. In nucleotides, the CDR3 is TGTGCCAGCAGCCAATCAATGGGACAGGGGACAGATACGCAGTATTTT. It is translated as CASSQSMGQGTDTQYF.

V and J are TRBV6-6 and TRBJ1-1, with TRBD1 matching 11 bases. From germline, CDR1 is MNHNY and CDR2 SVGAGI (reference sequence). V lost 5 bases and J lost 5; bases outside the gene matches: 7. The CDR3 sequence is 15 residues long. CDR3 nucleotide sequence: TGTGCCAGCAGTCCCCGGGACAGGGGGAGGACTGAAGCTTTCTTT. Translating it yields CASSPRDRGRTEAFF.

This rearrangement joins TRBV7-2 to TRBJ2-7; TRBD2 agrees at 7 bases. This CDR3 is 13 amino acids long. V lost 5 bases and J lost 3; bases outside the gene matches: 4. From germline, CDR1 is SGHTA and CDR2 FQGNSA. Here the CDR3 reads CASSRQRDYEQYF. In nucleotides, the CDR3 is TGTGCCAGCAGCCGACAGCGGGACTACGAGCAGTACTTC. The whole variable domain, remainder taken from reference TRBV7-2 and TRBJ2-7, is GAGVSQSPSNKVTEKGKDVELRCDPISGHTALYWYRQSLGQGLEFLIYFQGNSAPDKSGLPSDRFSAERTGGSVSTLTIQRTQQEDSAVYLCASSRQRDYEQYFGPGTRLTVT.

The rearrangement joins TRBV7-2 to TRBJ2-7; D might be TRBD2 (6 bases). Germline CDR1 SGHTA, CDR2 FQGNSA. Trimming removed 2 bases from V and 5 bases from J, with 19 bases in between. This CDR3 comprises 16 residues. CDR3: CASSLSSGGFQNEQYF. DNA of the CDR3: TGTGCCAGCAGCTTATCTTCCGGGGGTTTCCAAAACGAGCAGTACTTC.

This clone has just one count. The rearrangement joins TRBV14 to TRBJ2-7; 9 bases are a match to TRBD2. Per the germline V gene, CDR1 is SGHDN and CDR2 is FVKESK. V shed 2 bases and J 3 bases; nucleotides not matched to a gene: 14. The CDR3 runs 18 residues. Here the CDR3 reads CASSQLILAGRGSYEQYF. In DNA, the CDR3 is TGTGCCAGCAGCCAACTGATTCTAGCGGGACGAGGGAGCTACGAGCAGTACTTC.

A single count supports this clone. V is TRBV6-5 and J is TRBJ2-2; TRBD2 agrees at 10 bases. The CDR3 is made up of 14 amino acids. V lost 7 bases, J lost 7 bases, and 6 bases stayed unmatched. Looked up from germline, CDR1 is MNHEY and CDR2 is SVGAGI. The DNA for the CDR3 is TGTGCCAGCATAGGACTAGCGGATTTCGGGGAGCTGTTTTTT. It specifies CASIGLADFGELFF.

This chain links TRBV15 with TRBJ1-4; D unclear. Between the trimmed V and J ends, which lost 4 bases and 6 bases, there was a span of 18 bases. The CDR3 totals 16 residues. Germline V gene data show CDR1 as LNHNV and CDR2 as YYDKDF (reference sequence). Written as DNA, the CDR3 is TGTGCCACCAGCAATCAACTAAGAGGGCCTTATGAAAAACTGTTTTTT. The encoded protein is CATSNQLRGPYEKLFF.

The chain uses TRBV13 and TRBJ1-1; D may be TRBD1 (5 bases). The CDR3 has 13 amino acids. Trimming took 5 bases from V and 5 from J, leaving 12 bases between them. In germline, CDR1 is PRHDT, CDR2 FYEKMQ (reference sequence). CDR3 bases: TGTGCCAGCAGCCCCACCCGACAGACTGAAGCTTTCTTT. The encoded protein is CASSPTRQTEAFF. The full variable domain, its missing parts supplied by reference TRBV13 and TRBJ1-1, is AAGVIQSPRHLIKEKRETATLKCYPIPRHDTVYWYQQGPGQDPQFLISFYEKMQSDKGSIPDRFSAQQFSDYHSELNMSSLELGDSALYFCASSPTRQTEAFFGQGTRLTVV.

The genes are TRBV28 and TRBJ2-1; D is uncertain. The V end was cut by 5 bases, the J end by 6 bases, with 14 bases between. The CDR3 length is 14 residues. The germline V gene has CDR1 MDHEN and CDR2 SYDVKM. This CDR3 is CASSPREALNEQFF. In DNA form, the CDR3 reads TGTGCCAGCAGTCCCCGAGAGGCCCTCAATGAGCAGTTCTTC.

The chain combines TRBV28 with TRBJ1-1, with TRBD1 matching 11 bases. Germline V CDR1 and CDR2: MDHEN, SYDVKM. The CDR3 has 15 amino acids. J lost 4 bases, V lost 3 bases, and 4 bases had no gene match. CDR3 protein: CASSFGTGGGTEAFF. The CDR3, as DNA: TGTGCCAGCAGTTTTGGGACAGGGGGAGGCACTGAAGCTTTCTTT.

This sequence joins TRBV10-1 and TRBJ1-4; D gene unclear. Trimming removed 2 bases from V and 4 bases from J, with 14 bases in between. Germline V gene sequence: CDR1 WNHNN, CDR2 SYGVQD (reference sequence). The CDR3 extends over 16 amino acids. The CDR3 nucleotides read TGCGCCAGCAGTGAGGGACGTCGGGGAGTTAATGAAAAACTGTTTTTT. This translates into CASSEGRRGVNEKLFF.

This chain links TRBV3-1 (or the pseudogene TRBV3-2) with TRBJ2-1; D is unclear. The CDR3 runs 15 residues. Germline CDR1 is LGHDT and CDR2 is YNNKEL (reference sequence). V was shortened by 0 bases and J by 5 bases, with 11 bases between the two germline ends. CDR3 in amino acids: CASSQDPDQNNEQFF. The CDR3, as DNA: TGTGCCAGCAGCCAAGATCCAGATCAGAACAATGAGCAGTTCTTC.

The chain combines TRBV7-9 with TRBJ2-2; TRBD2 agrees at 9 bases. J gave up 4 bases and V 8 bases, and 11 bases lay outside the gene matches. Germline values: CDR1 SEHNR, CDR2 FQNEAQ (reference sequence). CDR3 length: 16 amino acids. In DNA form, the CDR3 reads TGTGCCAGCTCCATGGCGGGAGGGCCGTTCACCGGGGAGCTGTTTTTT. Translation gives CASSMAGGPFTGELFF.

The gene calls are TRBV13 and TRBJ2-7, with 9 bases fitting TRBD1. J was trimmed by 5 bases and V by 5 bases; bases with no gene match: 13. The CDR3 extends over 16 amino acids. Germline CDR1 PRHDT, CDR2 FYEKMQ (reference sequence). The CDR3 DNA reads as TGTGCCAGCAGCCCAGACGGGACAGGGAGTTGGCACGAGCAGTACTTC. It yields the protein CASSPDGTGSWHEQYF. Filled out from reference TRBV13 and TRBJ2-7, the complete variable domain reads AAGVIQSPRHLIKEKRETATLKCYPIPRHDTVYWYQQGPGQDPQFLISFYEKMQSDKGSIPDRFSAQQFSDYHSELNMSSLELGDSALYFCASSPDGTGSWHEQYFGPGTRLTVT.

The chain employs TRBV3-1 (or the pseudogene TRBV3-2) and TRBJ2-3, with 10 positions matching TRBD1. The CDR3 consists of 15 residues. The V gene's germline CDR1 is LGHDT and CDR2 YNNKEL (reference sequence). V was clipped by 1 base and J by 6 bases; unmatched bases: 4. CDR3: CASSQGTGGFDTQYF. The CDR3 DNA reads as TGTGCCAGCAGCCAAGGGACAGGGGGTTTTGATACGCAGTATTTT.

The genes are TRBV5-1 and TRBJ2-1; 8 positions agree with TRBD1. Germline trimming cut 4 bases from V and 8 bases from J; bases unmatched to any gene: 14. This CDR3 is 16 amino acids long. The germline V gene encodes CDR1 SGHRS and CDR2 YFSETQ. The CDR3 region has the DNA TGCGCCAGCAGCCTTCCTACAGGGGGAGTCGGCGATGAGCAGTTCTTC. Its translation: CASSLPTGGVGDEQFF.

The rearrangement joins TRBV14 to TRBJ2-2; 7 bases agree with TRBD1. Losses at the gene ends were 1 base for V and 3 bases for J; bases not matched to a gene: 5. The CDR3 is 16 residues long. Germline lookup yields CDR1 SGHDN and CDR2 FVKESK. CDR3 protein: CASSQGQGRYTGELFF. The CDR3, as DNA: TGTGCCAGCAGCCAAGGACAGGGAAGGTACACCGGGGAGCTGTTTTTT.

The J gene is TRBJ2-4, the V gene TRBV18; D is perhaps TRBD2 (6 bases). This CDR3 is 16 amino acids long. Trimming removed 3 bases at V and 2 bases at J, with 14 bases between. The V gene's germline CDR1 is KGHSH and CDR2 LQKENI. CDR3 in DNA: TGTGCCAGCTCACCTCGGGGGAAAGCTACCAAAAACATTCAGTACTTC. It yields the protein CASSPRGKATKNIQYF.

This chain links TRBV6-6 with TRBJ2-5; tentative D call: TRBD2 (5 bases). From germline, CDR1 is MNHNY and CDR2 SVGAGI (reference sequence). The V gene lost 7 bases and the J gene lost 3 bases, with 9 bases spanning the gap. The CDR3 sequence is 12 residues long. The CDR3 DNA is TGTGCCAGCACCGCTAGCAAAGAGACCCAGTACTTC. Residues: CASTASKETQYF.

The V gene is TRBV6-5, the J gene TRBJ1-1, with D possibly TRBD1 on 6 matching bases. This CDR3 has 12 residues. Trimming took off 8 bases at V and 5 bases at J, with 12 bases between the two ends. Germline CDR1 and CDR2: MNHEY and SVGAGI. This CDR3 reads CASHRVGTEAFF. DNA of the CDR3: TGTGCCAGCCACAGGGTGGGTACTGAAGCTTTCTTT.

The genes are TRBV2 and TRBJ2-2, with 7 bases lining up with TRBD2. Germline V gene data show CDR1 as SNHLY and CDR2 as FYNNEI. With 7 bases clipped from V and 4 bases from J, the junction kept 3 bases outside the gene matches. The CDR3 consists of 13 residues. The CDR3 region is CASTGGGTGELFF. CDR3 DNA sequence: TGTGCCAGCACTGGGGGGGGCACCGGGGAGCTGTTTTTT.

The chain recombines TRBV11-3 with TRBJ2-2, with 8 bases aligning to TRBD2. Germline loops: CDR1 SGHNT, CDR2 YENEEA. Losses at the gene ends were 7 bases for V and 5 bases for J; bases not matched to a gene: 3. This CDR3 has 13 amino acids. CDR3 sequence reads: CASIKRGTGELFF. The CDR3 nucleotides are TGTGCCAGCATCAAGCGGGGGACCGGGGAGCTGTTTTTT.

The chain couples TRBV5-1 to TRBJ2-1; 9 positions match TRBD2. CDR3 size: 13 residues. Unmatched junction bases numbered 6, after V lost 4 bases and J lost 10 bases. Per the germline V gene, CDR1 is SGHRS and CDR2 is YFSETQ. CDR3 bases: TGCGCCAGCAGCCTTCTAACTAGCGGGGAGCAGTTCTTC. It specifies CASSLLTSGEQFF.

This rearrangement joins TRBV4-1 to TRBJ1-1; 9 bases map to TRBD1. Losses at the gene ends were 8 bases for V and 1 base for J; bases not matched to a gene: 5. This CDR3 is built from 14 residues. CDR1 and CDR2 from the germline V gene are MGHRA and YSYEKL. The CDR3 protein is CASGDRAKNTEAFF. CDR3 nucleotide sequence: TGCGCCAGCGGGGACAGGGCGAAGAACACTGAAGCTTTCTTT.

The chain couples TRBV7-3 to TRBJ2-1; 10 bases agree with TRBD2. The CDR3 sequence is 15 residues long. Trimming removed 3 bases from V and 9 bases from J; junction bases left unmatched: 8. CDR1 and CDR2 from the germline V gene are SGHTA and FQGTGA. The CDR3 DNA sequence: TGTGCCAGCAGCTTCGGACTAGCGGTCAGGAGTGAGCAGTTCTTC. It is translated as CASSFGLAVRSEQFF.

The chain has TRBV5-8 and TRBJ2-2; 10 positions match TRBD1. V gave up 3 bases and J gave up 4 bases; unmatched junction bases: 12. The CDR3 consists of 18 residues. The germline V gene has CDR1 SGHTS and CDR2 YDEGEE. This CDR3 is CASSYYYRQGAATGELFF. The CDR3 DNA reads as TGTGCCAGCAGCTATTACTATCGACAGGGGGCGGCCACCGGGGAGCTGTTTTTT. Supplemented by reference TRBV5-8 and TRBJ2-2, the full variable domain reads EAGVTQSPTHLIKTRGQQATLRCSPISGHTSVYWYQQALGLGLQFLLWYDEGEERNRGNFPPRFSGRQFPNYSSELNVNALELEDSALYLCASSYYYRQGAATGELFFGEGSRLTVL.

V gene TRBV19 combines with J gene TRBJ1-5, with TRBD1 as a possible D gene (6 bases). Germline CDR1 and CDR2: LNHDA and SQIVND (reference sequence). The V end was cut by 2 bases, the J end by 8 bases, with 19 bases between. The CDR3 spans 16 residues. In nucleotides, the CDR3 is TGTGCCAGTAGTATAATGGCCGCGGGGGGCTCGGAGCCCCAGCATTTT. This translates into CASSIMAAGGSEPQHF.